This T cell receptor beta chain was recovered during a study of tumor and adjacent non-tumor tissue in lung cancer. Overall study: On average, productive TCRbeta reads reached roughly 4 million per sample.

Three rounds of nested PCR, following a modified ARM-PCR protocol, produced the TCRbeta library. MiXCR, applied by TCRdb to the multiplex PCR reads, yields one record per CDR3 protein. The sample has 68,000 or so distinct CDR3 sequences; 60% are singletons. The template was RNA from unsorted bulk tissue. Sequencing used lung tumor tissue. The receptor was derived from a middle-aged man with non-small cell lung cancer.

CDR3 nucleotides: TGCAGTGTTCTAGCGGGAGAGGGAGGCGGCACAGATACGCAGTATTTT. Translated, it gives CSVLAGEGGGTDTQYF. The gene calls are TRBV20-1 and TRBJ2-3; 10 bases align to TRBD2. This CDR3 has 16 amino acids. Germline CDR1 DFQATT, CDR2 SNEGSKA (reference sequence). The V segment lost 7 bases and the J segment 1 base; nucleotides outside the gene matches: 11.